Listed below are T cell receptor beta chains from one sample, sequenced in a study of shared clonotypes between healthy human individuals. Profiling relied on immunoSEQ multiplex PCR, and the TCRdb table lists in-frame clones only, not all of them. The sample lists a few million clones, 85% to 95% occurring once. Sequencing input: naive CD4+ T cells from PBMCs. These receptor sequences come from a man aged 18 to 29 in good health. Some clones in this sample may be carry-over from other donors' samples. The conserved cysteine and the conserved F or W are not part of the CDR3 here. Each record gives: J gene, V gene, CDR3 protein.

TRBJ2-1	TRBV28	ASSLLRELLYNEQF
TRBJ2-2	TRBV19	ASRRTGLDTGELF
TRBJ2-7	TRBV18	ASSSNVGRGEQY
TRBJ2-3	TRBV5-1	ASSRGDGTDTQY
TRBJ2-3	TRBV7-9	ASSLVPSSTQY
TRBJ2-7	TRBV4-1	ASSQRGGPSWEQY
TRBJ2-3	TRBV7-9	ASSGRTGGDTDTQY
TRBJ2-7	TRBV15	ATTTGGIGEQY
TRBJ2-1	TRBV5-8	ASTVAGTSGSYNEQF
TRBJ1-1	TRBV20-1	SALRNYEAF
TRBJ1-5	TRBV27	ASSFTGIGNQPQH
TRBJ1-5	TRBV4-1	ASSHPLARGVTQPQH
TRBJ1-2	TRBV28	ASSTSHYGYT
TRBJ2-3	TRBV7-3	ASSLSWGPEDTQY
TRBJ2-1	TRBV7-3	ASSINSAGGAYNEQF
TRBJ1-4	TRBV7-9	ASGVQGYNEKLF
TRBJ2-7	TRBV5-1	ASSLYGVGYEQY